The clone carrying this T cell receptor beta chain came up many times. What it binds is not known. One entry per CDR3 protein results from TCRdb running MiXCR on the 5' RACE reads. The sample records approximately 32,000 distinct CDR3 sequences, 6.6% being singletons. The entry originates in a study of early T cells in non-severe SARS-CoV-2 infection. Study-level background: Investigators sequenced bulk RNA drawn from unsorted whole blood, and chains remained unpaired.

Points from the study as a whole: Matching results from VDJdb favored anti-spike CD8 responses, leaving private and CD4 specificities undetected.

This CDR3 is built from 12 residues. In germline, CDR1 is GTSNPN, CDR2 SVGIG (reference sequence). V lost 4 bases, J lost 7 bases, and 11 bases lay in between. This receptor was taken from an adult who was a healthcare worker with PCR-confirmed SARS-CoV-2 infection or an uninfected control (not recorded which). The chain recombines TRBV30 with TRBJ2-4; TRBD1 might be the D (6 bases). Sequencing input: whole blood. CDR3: CAWKGVGNIQYF. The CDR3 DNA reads TGTGCCTGGAAGGGGGTGGGTAACATTCAGTACTTC.